The text below deals with one T cell receptor beta chain. Per germline, CDR1 MNHEY and CDR2 SVGEGT. CDR3 length: 13 residues. V was shortened by 4 bases and J by 4 bases, with 10 bases between the two germline ends. This sample stems from a study of control samples from healthy donors and cancer patients. TCRdb's table, derived via immunoSEQ multiplex PCR, lists solely in-frame clones and lacks some. The data hold 20,000 to 30,000 clones, with around 86% observed a single time. The specimen was PBMCs. The receptor comes from a man between 60 and 75 years old with colorectal cancer. The V gene is TRBV6-2 or TRBV6-3, the J gene TRBJ1-1; D uncertain. The CDR3: CASSSDGLTEAFF. CDR3 coding DNA: TGTGCCAGCAGTTCCGACGGACTCACTGAAGCTTTCTTT.